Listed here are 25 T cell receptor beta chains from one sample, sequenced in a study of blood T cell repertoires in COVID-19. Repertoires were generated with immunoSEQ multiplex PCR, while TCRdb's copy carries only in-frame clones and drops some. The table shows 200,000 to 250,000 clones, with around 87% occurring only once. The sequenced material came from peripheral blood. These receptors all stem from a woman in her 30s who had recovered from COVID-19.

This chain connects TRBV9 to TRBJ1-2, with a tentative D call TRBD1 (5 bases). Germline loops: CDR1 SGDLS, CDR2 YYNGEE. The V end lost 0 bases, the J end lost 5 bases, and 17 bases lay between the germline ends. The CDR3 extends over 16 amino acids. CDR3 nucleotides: TGTGCCAGCAGCGTAGATCAGGGAGGCTCCCTATATGGCTACACCTTC. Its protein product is CASSVDQGGSLYGYTF.

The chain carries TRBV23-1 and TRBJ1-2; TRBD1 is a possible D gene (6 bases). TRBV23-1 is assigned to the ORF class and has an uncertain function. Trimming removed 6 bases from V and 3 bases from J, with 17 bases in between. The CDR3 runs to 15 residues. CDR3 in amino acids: CASSLDRPGDYGYTF. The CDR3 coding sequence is TGCGCCAGCAGCTTAGACAGGCCCGGGGACTATGGCTACACCTTC.

The CDR3 spells CASSQDGSGSGKKLFF. The CDR3 DNA follows: TGCGCCAGCAGCCAAGACGGGTCGGGCTCCGGGAAAAAACTGTTTTTT. The chain links TRBV4-3 to TRBJ1-4; D not certain. The CDR3 sequence is 16 residues long. Trimming stripped 0 bases from V and 9 bases from J, with 17 bases between. The germline CDR1 and CDR2 sequences are LGHNA and YSLEER.

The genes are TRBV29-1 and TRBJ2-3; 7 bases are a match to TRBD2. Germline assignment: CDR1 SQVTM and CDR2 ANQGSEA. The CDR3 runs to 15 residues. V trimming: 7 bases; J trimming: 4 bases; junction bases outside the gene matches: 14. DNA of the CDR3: TGCAGCGCCAACGGGCGGGCGGGAGACTCAGATACGCAGTATTTT. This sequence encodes CSANGRAGDSDTQYF.

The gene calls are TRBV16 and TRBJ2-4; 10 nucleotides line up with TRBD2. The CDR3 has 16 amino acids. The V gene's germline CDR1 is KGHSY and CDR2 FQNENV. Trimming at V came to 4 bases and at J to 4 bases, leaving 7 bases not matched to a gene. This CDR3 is CASSPLAGVAKNIQYF. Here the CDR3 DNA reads TGTGCCAGCAGCCCTCTAGCGGGGGTAGCTAAAAACATTCAGTACTTC.

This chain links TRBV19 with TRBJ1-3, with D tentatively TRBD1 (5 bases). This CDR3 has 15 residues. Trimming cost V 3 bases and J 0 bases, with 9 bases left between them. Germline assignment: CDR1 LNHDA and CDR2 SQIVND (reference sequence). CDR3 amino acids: CASSIRGSSGNTIYF. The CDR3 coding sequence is TGTGCCAGTAGTATCCGGGGGAGCTCTGGAAACACCATATATTTT.

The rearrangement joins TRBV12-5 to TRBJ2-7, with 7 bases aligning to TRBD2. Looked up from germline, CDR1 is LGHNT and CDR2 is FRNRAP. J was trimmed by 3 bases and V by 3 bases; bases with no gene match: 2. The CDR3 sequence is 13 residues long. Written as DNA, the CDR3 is TGTGCTAGTGGTTTCGGGGGGAACTACGAGCAGTACTTC. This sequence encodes CASGFGGNYEQYF.

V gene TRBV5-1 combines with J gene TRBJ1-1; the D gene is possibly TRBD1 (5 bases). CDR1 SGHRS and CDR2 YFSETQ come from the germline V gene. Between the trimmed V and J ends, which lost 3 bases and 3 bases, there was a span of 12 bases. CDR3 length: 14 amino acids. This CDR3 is CASSWRDRDTEAFF. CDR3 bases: TGCGCCAGCAGCTGGAGGGACCGGGACACTGAAGCTTTCTTT. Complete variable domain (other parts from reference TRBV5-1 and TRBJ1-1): KAGVTQTPRYLIKTRGQQVTLSCSPISGHRSVSWYQQTPGQGLQFLFEYFSETQRNKGNFPGRFSGRQFSNSRSEMNVSTLELGDSALYLCASSWRDRDTEAFFGQGTRLTVV.

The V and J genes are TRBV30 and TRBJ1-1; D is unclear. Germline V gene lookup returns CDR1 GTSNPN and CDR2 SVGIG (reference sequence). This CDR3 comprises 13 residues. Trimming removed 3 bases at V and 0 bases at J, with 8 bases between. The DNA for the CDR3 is TGTGCCTGGAGCCACGGGGTGAACACTGAAGCTTTCTTT. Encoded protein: CAWSHGVNTEAFF.

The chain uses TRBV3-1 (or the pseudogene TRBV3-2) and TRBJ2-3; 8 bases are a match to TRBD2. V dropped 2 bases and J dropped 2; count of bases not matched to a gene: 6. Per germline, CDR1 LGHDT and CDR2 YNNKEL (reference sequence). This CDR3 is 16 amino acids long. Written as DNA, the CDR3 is TGTGCCAGCAGCCAACAGCGGGGGTCCTCCACAGATACGCAGTATTTT. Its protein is CASSQQRGSSTDTQYF.

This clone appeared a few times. CDR3 amino acids: CASSPPKGANTEAFF. DNA for the CDR3: TGTGCCAGCTCACCACCTAAAGGAGCTAACACTGAAGCTTTCTTT. V is TRBV18 and J is TRBJ1-1; D is undetermined. V was trimmed by 0 bases and J by 2 bases, leaving 10 bases between them. The CDR3 contains 15 residues. The germline V gene has CDR1 KGHSH and CDR2 LQKENI. Variable domain in full (rest from reference TRBV18 and TRBJ1-1): NAGVMQNPRHLVRRRGQEARLRCSPMKGHSHVYWYRQLPEEGLKFMVYLQKENIIDESGMPKERFSAEFPKEGPSILRIQQVVRGDSAAYFCASSPPKGANTEAFFGQGTRLTVV.

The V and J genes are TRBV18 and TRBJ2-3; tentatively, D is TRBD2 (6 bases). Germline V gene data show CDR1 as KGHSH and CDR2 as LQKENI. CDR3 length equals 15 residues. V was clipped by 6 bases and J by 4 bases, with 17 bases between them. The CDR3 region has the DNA TGTGCCAGCTCTCCGGACTCACGGGGGTCAGATACGCAGTATTTT. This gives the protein CASSPDSRGSDTQYF. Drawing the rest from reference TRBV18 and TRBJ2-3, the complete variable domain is NAGVMQNPRHLVRRRGQEARLRCSPMKGHSHVYWYRQLPEEGLKFMVYLQKENIIDESGMPKERFSAEFPKEGPSILRIQQVVRGDSAAYFCASSPDSRGSDTQYFGPGTRLTVL.

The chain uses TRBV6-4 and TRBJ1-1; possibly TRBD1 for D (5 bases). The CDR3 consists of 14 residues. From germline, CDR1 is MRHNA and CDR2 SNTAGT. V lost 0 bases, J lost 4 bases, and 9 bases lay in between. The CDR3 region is CASSDSVGGTEAFF. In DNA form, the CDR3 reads TGTGCCAGCAGTGACTCCGTGGGGGGCACTGAAGCTTTCTTT.

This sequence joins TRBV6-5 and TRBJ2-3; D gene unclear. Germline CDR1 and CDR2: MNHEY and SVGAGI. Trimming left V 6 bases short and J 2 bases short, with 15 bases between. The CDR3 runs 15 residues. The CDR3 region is CASRPPGRSTDTQYF. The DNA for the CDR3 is TGTGCCAGCAGACCGCCGGGTCGGTCCACAGATACGCAGTATTTT.

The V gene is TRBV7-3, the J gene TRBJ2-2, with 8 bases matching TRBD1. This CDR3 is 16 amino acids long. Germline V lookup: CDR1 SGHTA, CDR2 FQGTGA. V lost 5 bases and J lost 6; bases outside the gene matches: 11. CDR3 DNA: TGTGCCAGCAGCGGTCGGACAGGGTCTGTTCCCGGGGAGCTGTTTTTT. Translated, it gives CASSGRTGSVPGELFF. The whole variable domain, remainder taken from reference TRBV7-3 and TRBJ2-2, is GAGVSQTPSNKVTEKGKYVELRCDPISGHTALYWYRQSLGQGPEFLIYFQGTGAADDSGLPNDRFFAVRPEGSVSTLKIQRTERGDSAVYLCASSGRTGSVPGELFFGEGSRLTVL.

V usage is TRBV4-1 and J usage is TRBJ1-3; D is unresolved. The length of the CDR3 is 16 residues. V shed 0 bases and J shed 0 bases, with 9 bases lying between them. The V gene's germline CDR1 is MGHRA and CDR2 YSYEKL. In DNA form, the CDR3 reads TGCGCCAGCAGCCAAGATTGGTCCGGCTCTGGAAACACCATATATTTT. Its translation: CASSQDWSGSGNTIYF.

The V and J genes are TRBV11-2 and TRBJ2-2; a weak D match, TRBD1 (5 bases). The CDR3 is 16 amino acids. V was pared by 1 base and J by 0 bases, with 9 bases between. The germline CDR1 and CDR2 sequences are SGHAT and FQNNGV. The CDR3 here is CASSLGGTTNTGELFF. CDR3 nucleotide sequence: TGTGCCAGCAGCTTAGGGGGCACTACGAACACCGGGGAGCTGTTTTTT.

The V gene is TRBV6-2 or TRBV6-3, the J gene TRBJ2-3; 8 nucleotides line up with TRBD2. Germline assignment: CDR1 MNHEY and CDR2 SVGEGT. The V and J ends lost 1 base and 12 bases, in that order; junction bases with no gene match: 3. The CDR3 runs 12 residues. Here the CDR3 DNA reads TGTGCCAGCAGTTACTTCGCGGGGGGTCAGTATTTT. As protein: CASSYFAGGQYF.

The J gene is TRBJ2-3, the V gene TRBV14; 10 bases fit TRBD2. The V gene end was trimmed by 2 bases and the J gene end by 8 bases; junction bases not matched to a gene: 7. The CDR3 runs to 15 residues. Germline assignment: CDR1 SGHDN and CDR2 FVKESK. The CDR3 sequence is CASSQRASGGGTQYF. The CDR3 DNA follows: TGTGCCAGCAGCCAACGAGCTAGCGGGGGCGGTACGCAGTATTTT.

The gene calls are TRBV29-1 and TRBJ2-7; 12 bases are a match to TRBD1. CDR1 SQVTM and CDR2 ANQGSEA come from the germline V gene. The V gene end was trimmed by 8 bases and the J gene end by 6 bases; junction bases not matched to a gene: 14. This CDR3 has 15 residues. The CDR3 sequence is CSYASGQGAGVEQYF. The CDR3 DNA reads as TGCAGCTACGCGTCGGGACAGGGGGCTGGGGTCGAGCAGTACTTC.

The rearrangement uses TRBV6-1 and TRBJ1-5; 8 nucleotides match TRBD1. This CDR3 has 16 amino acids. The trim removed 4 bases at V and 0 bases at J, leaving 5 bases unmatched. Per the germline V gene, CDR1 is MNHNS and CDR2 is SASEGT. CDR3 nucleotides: TGTGCCAGCAGTGTGACAGGGGAGGTTAGCAATCAGCCCCAGCATTTT. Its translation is CASSVTGEVSNQPQHF.

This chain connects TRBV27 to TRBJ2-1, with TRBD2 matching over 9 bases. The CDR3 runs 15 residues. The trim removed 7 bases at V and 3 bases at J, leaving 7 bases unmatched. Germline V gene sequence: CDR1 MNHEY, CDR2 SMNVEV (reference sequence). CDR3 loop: CASTRSGGHYNEQFF. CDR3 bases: TGTGCCAGCACCCGTAGCGGGGGCCACTACAATGAGCAGTTCTTC.

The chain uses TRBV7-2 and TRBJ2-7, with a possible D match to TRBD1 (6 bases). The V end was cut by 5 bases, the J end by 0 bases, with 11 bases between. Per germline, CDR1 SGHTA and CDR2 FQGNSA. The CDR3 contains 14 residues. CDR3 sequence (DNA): TGTGCCAGCAGCCTCGACAGGCTCTCCTACGAGCAGTACTTC. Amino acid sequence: CASSLDRLSYEQYF.

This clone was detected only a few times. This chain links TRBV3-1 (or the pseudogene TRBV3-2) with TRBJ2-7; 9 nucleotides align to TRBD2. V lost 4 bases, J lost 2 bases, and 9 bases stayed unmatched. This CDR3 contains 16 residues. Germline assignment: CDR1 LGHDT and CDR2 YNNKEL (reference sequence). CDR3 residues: CASSRISAGGPYEQYF. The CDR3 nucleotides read TGTGCCAGCAGCCGAATTTCGGCGGGGGGGCCCTACGAGCAGTACTTC.

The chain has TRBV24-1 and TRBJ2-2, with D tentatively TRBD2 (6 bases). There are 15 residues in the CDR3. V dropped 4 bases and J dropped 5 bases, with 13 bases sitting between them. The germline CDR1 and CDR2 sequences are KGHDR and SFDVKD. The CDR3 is CATSEGDSATGELFF. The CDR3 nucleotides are TGTGCCACCAGTGAGGGGGACTCCGCGACCGGGGAGCTGTTTTTT.